Listed below are T cell receptor beta chains from one sample, sequenced in a study of T cells in Graves' hyperthyroidism and ophthalmopathy. TCRdb re-called the multiplex PCR reads with MiXCR, one entry per CDR3 protein. The sample holds around 500,000 distinct CDR3 sequences, 13% to 15% seen once. Sample: blood. These TCRs come from a young woman with Graves' hyperthyroidism. Each CDR3 is given with its conserved first and last residue. A D gene is named only where the DNA matches it firmly. The listing skips clone size in some rows; elsewhere it reads once, few, many or a size class.

>TRBJ2-5|NA|NA|TRBV5-1
CASSPAGSQETQYF
TGCGCCAGCAGCCCGGCCGGGAGCCAAGAGACCCAGTACTTC
>TRBJ2-7|TRBD1|many|TRBV5-1
CASSLYRDRVYEQYF
TGCGCCAGCAGCTTGTACCGGGACAGGGTCTACGAGCAGTACTTC
>TRBJ1-2|NA|many|TRBV30
CAWRALGAYGYTF
TGTGCCTGGAGGGCCCTAGGGGCATATGGCTACACCTTC
>TRBJ2-7|TRBD2|many|TRBV20-1
CSASPSGTRGHEQYF
TGCAGTGCTAGCCCCTCCGGGACTAGGGGCCACGAGCAGTACTTC
>TRBJ1-2|NA|NA|TRBV6-1
CASVPSAGNYGYTF
TGTGCCAGCGTCCCGAGCGCAGGGAACTATGGCTACACCTTC
>TRBJ2-5|NA|NA|TRBV5-1
CASSLGTLYQETQYF
TGCGCCAGCAGCCTGGGGACACTCTACCAAGAGACCCAGTACTTC
>TRBJ2-7|TRBD1|NA|TRBV24-1
CATSEGDRGREQYF
TGTGCCACCAGTGAGGGGGACAGGGGGCGAGAGCAGTACTTC
>TRBJ2-2|NA|few|TRBV10-1
CASTRVWAGELFF
TGCGCCAGCACGAGGGTCTGGGCCGGGGAGCTGTTTTTT
>TRBJ2-3|TRBD2|many|TRBV7-2
CASSSGLAFRNTQYF
TGTGCCAGCAGCTCGGGACTAGCGTTCAGGAATACGCAGTATTTT
>TRBJ1-5|NA|many|TRBV6-1
CASSYGVGNQPQHF
TGTGCCAGCAGCTATGGGGTCGGCAATCAGCCCCAGCATTTT
>TRBJ2-7|NA|NA|TRBV10-3
CAIREGPAGYEQYF
TGTGCCATCAGAGAGGGACCAGCCGGTTACGAGCAGTACTTC
>TRBJ1-5|NA|few|TRBV7-2
CASSSNAQPQHF
TGTGCCAGCAGCTCGAATGCGCAGCCCCAGCATTTT
>TRBJ2-5|TRBD1|many|TRBV11-1
CASSEGQLQETQYF
TGTGCCAGCAGCGAGGGACAGCTTCAAGAGACCCAGTACTTC
>TRBJ1-3|TRBD1|NA|TRBV10-3
CAISGGDRGLSGNTIYF
TGTGCCATCAGTGGAGGGGACAGGGGCCTCTCTGGAAACACCATATATTTT
>TRBJ1-4|NA|many|TRBV12-3/TRBV12-4
CASSFGDGLFF
TGTGCCAGCAGTTTCGGGGATGGACTGTTTTTT
>TRBJ2-6|NA|many|TRBV2
CASNGANVLTF
TGTGCCAGCAATGGGGCCAACGTCCTGACTTTC